The clone carrying this T cell receptor beta chain was picked up many times. Through a sample-barcoded 5' primer and a J-beta primer mix, a second PCR was run for roughly 6 to 11 cycles. Every cDNA was tagged by a template-switch adaptor with 12 random nucleotides. TCRdb re-analysed the 5' RACE reads in MiXCR, keeping a single row per CDR3 protein. The sample lists approximately 810,000 distinct CDR3 sequences; more than 25% were seen once. Peripheral blood was drawn, around 9.5 milliliters per donor. A minimum of 7 million PBMCs was isolated per sample. This record belongs to a study of blood T cells in healthy people across ages. Losses at the gene ends were 1 base for V and 8 bases for J; bases not matched to a gene: 5. This CDR3 comprises 15 residues. Looked up from germline, CDR1 is LGHNA and CDR2 is YSLEER.

The TCR comes from a woman older than 75 in good health. Sequenced material: blood. The genes are TRBV4-3 and TRBJ2-3; 11 bases line up with TRBD2. The CDR3 sequence: CASSQGRLAGGTQYF. CDR3 bases: TGCGCCAGCAGCCAAGGGAGGCTAGCGGGGGGTACGCAGTATTTT.